The clone carrying this T cell receptor (beta chain) has a count of ten or more. Its cognate antigen is unknown. The data originate from a study of shared clonotypes between healthy human individuals. Study in general: Donors consisted of two women and a few men between 18 and 49.

Clones were read by immunoSEQ multiplex PCR, and TCRdb kept only the in-frame ones, dropping some. The sample yields some 240,000 clones, 50% to 80% seen once. Findings and caveats of the study: Shared across a few donors were roughly 4.8% of the naive CD4 clonotypes. In general, naive subsets displayed greater estimated richness than memory subsets did.

Germline CDR1 reads SNHLY; CDR2 reads FYNNEI. This CDR3 is built from 12 residues. With 3 bases clipped from V and 14 bases from J, the junction kept 7 bases outside the gene matches. The receptor was derived from a man younger than 45 in good health. V and J are TRBV2 and TRBJ2-1, with 7 bases matching TRBD1. The sequencing input was memory CD4+ T cells sorted from blood. Subset defined: CD45RA-negative fraction. CDR3 in amino acids: CASSEGQYSEFF. The CDR3 nucleotides are TGTGCCAGCAGTGAGGGACAGTATTCGGAGTTCTTC.